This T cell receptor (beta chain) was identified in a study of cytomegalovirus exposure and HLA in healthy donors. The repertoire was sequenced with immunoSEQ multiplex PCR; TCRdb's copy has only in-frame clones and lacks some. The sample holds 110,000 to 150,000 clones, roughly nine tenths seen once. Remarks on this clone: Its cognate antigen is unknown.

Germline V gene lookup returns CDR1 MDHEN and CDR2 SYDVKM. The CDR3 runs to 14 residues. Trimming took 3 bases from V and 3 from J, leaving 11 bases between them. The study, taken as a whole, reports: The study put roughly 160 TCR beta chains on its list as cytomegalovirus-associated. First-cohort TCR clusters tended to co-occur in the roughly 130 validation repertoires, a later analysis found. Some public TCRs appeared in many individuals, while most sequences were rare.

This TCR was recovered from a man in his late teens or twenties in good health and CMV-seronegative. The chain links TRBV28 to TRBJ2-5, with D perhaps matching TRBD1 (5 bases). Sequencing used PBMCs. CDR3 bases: TGTGCCAGCAGTTTTAGTAGGGGAAAAGAGACCCAGTACTTC. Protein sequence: CASSFSRGKETQYF.